In this sample, the clone carrying this TCR beta chain turned up many times. What it recognizes is unknown. These data originate in a study of regulatory T cells in long-lasting Graves disease. General study points: Repertoires from persistent disease leaned toward TRBV28, TRBJ1-2 and TRBJ2-5. TCR diversity was lower in persistent Graves' patients (versus newly diagnosed ones).

Germline lookup yields CDR1 MDHEN and CDR2 SYDVKM. With 4 bases clipped from V and 2 bases from J, the junction kept 7 bases outside the gene matches. CDR3 length: 18 amino acids. Relying on iRepertoire HTBI primers and Arm-PCR of CDR3 regions, the team built TCR beta libraries. Each CDR3 protein is one row after TCRdb ran MiXCR on the multiplex PCR reads. The table lists roughly 420,000 distinct CDR3 sequences, 14% of them singletons. Time point specified: newly diagnosed GD, antithyroid drugs for less than 3 months. Construction of the TCR library relied on RNA isolated from PBMCs. The sample also formed part of further work on T cells in Graves' hyperthyroidism and ophthalmopathy. That source notes: Within blood appeared most thyroid clonotypes that had expanded above 0.001.

V and J are TRBV28 and TRBJ2-3; 15 nucleotides agree with TRBD2. This receptor was obtained from a woman in her forties or fifties with Graves disease. Source: peripheral blood mononuclear cells (PBMCs), taken at new diagnosis, from a patient treated with antithyroid drugs. The CDR3 sequence is CASSYGLAGGTSTDTQYF. The CDR3 DNA reads TGTGCCAGCAGTTACGGACTAGCGGGAGGGACCTCCACAGATACGCAGTATTTT.